This T cell receptor beta chain was captured in a study of blood T cell repertoires in COVID-19. Overall study context: Samples came from the United States, Italy and Spain, spanning acute and convalescent COVID-19.

Assay used: immunoSEQ multiplex PCR; TCRdb lists only in-frame clones, some missing. The sample holds a few hundred thousand clones, under 90% seen once. The receptor comes from a woman in her thirties with COVID-19, enrolled during active disease. Material for sequencing was peripheral blood.

The CDR3 is CASSPSVHGSDTQYF. Here the CDR3 DNA reads TGTGCCAGCAGCCCCAGCGTTCACGGTAGCGATACGCAGTATTTT. The chain has TRBV7-9 and TRBJ2-3, with D unclear. The CDR3 runs to 15 residues. V was cut by 5 bases and J by 6 bases, with 18 bases left in between. Germline CDR1 reads SEHNR; CDR2 reads FQNEAQ (reference sequence). The full variable domain, completed using reference TRBV7-9 and TRBJ2-3, is DTGVSQNPRHKITKRGQNVTFRCDPISEHNRLYWYRQTLGQGPEFLTYFQNEAQLEKSRLLSDRFSAERPKGSFSTLEIQRTEQGDSAMYLCASSPSVHGSDTQYFGPGTRLTVL.